The following is a TCR beta chain sequence with its context. Its antigen specificity is not known. Within one base of it there is no much larger clone, and no base qualities were kept. The library was produced with PCR. Sequencing relied on an Illumina HiSeq 2500. To reduce PCR and sequencing biases, unique molecular identifiers were incorporated into the TCR beta cDNA libraries. About 0.5 million cDNA molecules were obtained for every 1 to 10 million input T cells, so each molecule roughly corresponded to one T cell. The patient libraries were prepared and sequenced with the same protocol used for the earlier healthy control dataset. Within a given batch, samples were prepared together, multiplexed and sequenced on the same HiSeq lane. In the authors' own workflow: MIGEC handled the raw barcoded reads, throwing out single-read molecular identifier groups before consensus assembly and CDR3 extraction. Clonotype tables were post-analysed with VDJtools, normalizing diversity by down-sampling all datasets to the smallest sample size. To correct batch-related cross-sample contamination, repertoire overlap clustering matched CDR3 amino acid sequences but not nucleotide sequences. TCRdb cleaned the public reads at Q25 with fastp, built clones with MiXCR and kept in-frame beta chains. Entries are consolidated by CDR3 protein sequence, retaining the most common genes and DNA. TCRdb's processing, not the authors', yielded these V and J calls. In all, the sample holds some 800,000 distinct CDR3 sequences, and 35% to 55% of those were seen once. The ten largest clones represent around 4.7% of the sample.

This sample was taken from a study of post-analysis software for immune sequencing data (dated by TCRdb to the mid-2010s). With regard to the full study: Relapsing-remitting, secondary progressive and progressive-relapsing multiple sclerosis were recorded as disease courses, and subtype annotation was lacking for some patients. Patient repertoires were compared against 10 to 12 previously published healthy control repertoires from donors aged about 6 to 26 years. A subset of samples was prepared in parallel using single-end sample barcoding, then pooled and co-amplified after Illumina adapter ligation.

To demonstrate the VDJtools post-analysis software, the study profiled TCR beta repertoires from the peripheral blood of about a dozen young patients with multiple sclerosis. The multiple sclerosis patients were children and adolescents between roughly 6 and 15 years of age. Germline trimming: 5 bases from V, 4 bases from J; junction bases outside gene matches: 7. The CDR3 spans 15 residues, from the cysteine through the phenylalanine. Only the CDR3 region is kept as DNA, spanning 45 bases read in frame from base 1. CDR1 and CDR2 were assigned from the germline V gene (reference sequence) as MNHEY and SMNVEV. Paper-wide results and their limitations: The control group was slightly older than the multiple sclerosis patient group. Compared with controls, multiple sclerosis patients had significantly lower normalized Chao1 diversity, a finding suggesting substantial peripheral T-cell clonal expansion. Strong co-clustering of samples prepared in the same batch was shown by direct clustering with F measure, prompting a batch-effect correction. Patients showed significantly higher frequencies than controls for several TRBV segments, among them TRBV5-6, TRBV5-1 and TRBV20-1.

This chain joins TRBV27 to TRBJ2-1; TRBD2 matches 8 bases in the middle. Sequencing was carried out using blood. The sequence derives from a girl aged 10-17 years with multiple sclerosis. The CDR3 region has the sequence CASSTTSGPYNEQFF. The DNA sequence is given as TGTGCCAGCAGTACCACTAGCGGACCTTACAATGAGCAGTTCTTC.